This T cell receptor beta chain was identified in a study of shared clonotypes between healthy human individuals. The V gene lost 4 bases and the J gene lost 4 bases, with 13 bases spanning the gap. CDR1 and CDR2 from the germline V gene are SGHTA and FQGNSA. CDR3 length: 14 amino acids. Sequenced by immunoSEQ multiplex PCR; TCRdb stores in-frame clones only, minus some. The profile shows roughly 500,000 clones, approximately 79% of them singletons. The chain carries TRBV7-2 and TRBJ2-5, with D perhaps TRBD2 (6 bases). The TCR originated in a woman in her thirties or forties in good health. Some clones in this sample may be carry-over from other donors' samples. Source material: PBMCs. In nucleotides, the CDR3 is TGTGCCAGCAGCTCGCCGCCCGGGGGAGAGACCCAGTACTTC. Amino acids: CASSSPPGGETQYF.